Each of the 10 T cell receptor beta chains below was sequenced from the same sample in a study of immune characterization of retroperitoneal liposarcoma. MiXCR, applied by TCRdb to the PCR reads, yields one record per CDR3 protein. The sample has about 8,200 distinct CDR3 sequences; more than 40% are singletons. Sequenced input: tumor tissue. These receptors were collected from a male donor with retroperitoneal liposarcoma.

Judged by abundance, this clonotype is medium-sized (0.01 to 0.1%). The CDR3 region is CASSLVSYEQYF. The CDR3 DNA sequence: TGTGCCAGCAGCTTAGTTTCCTACGAGCAGTACTTC. The J gene is TRBJ2-7, the V gene TRBV7-6; D ambiguous. Looked up from germline, CDR1 is SGHVS and CDR2 is FNYEAQ. V was clipped by 1 base and J by 1 base, with 2 bases between them. The CDR3 has 12 amino acids.

By share of the sample, this clonotype is large. The chain uses TRBV7-2 and TRBJ2-3; D may match TRBD1 or TRBD2 (5 bases each). Germline lookup yields CDR1 SGHTA and CDR2 FQGNSA. This CDR3 is built from 14 residues. Trimming took 1 base from V and 6 from J, leaving 11 bases between them. The CDR3 reads CASSLVRGSDTQYF. The DNA for the CDR3 is TGTGCCAGCAGCTTAGTGAGGGGCAGTGATACGCAGTATTTT.

This clonotype was recorded a few times. The V and J genes are TRBV7-8 and TRBJ2-1; no reliable D call. Per the germline V gene, CDR1 is SGHVS and CDR2 is FQNEAQ. The CDR3 sequence is 12 residues long. Trimming cost V 1 base and J 5 bases, with 3 bases left between them. The CDR3 DNA reads as TGTGCCAGCAGCTTAGGGGACAATGAGCAGTTCTTC. Residues: CASSLGDNEQFF.

The chain employs TRBV6-5 and TRBJ2-1; 11 bases match TRBD2. TRBJ2-7 explains the end of the DNA better; the J call may be wrong. The germline gives CDR1 MNHEY, CDR2 SVGAGI. The CDR3 spans 17 residues. The CDR3 nucleotides read TGTGCCAGCAGTAGCTGGGGAGTAGCGGGAGGGGGCAATGAGCAGTACTTC. It translates to CASSSWGVAGGGNEQYF.

This clonotype is deemed medium-sized (0.01 to 0.1%). The chain links TRBV6-1 to TRBJ1-6; D may be TRBD1 (5 bases). The CDR3 covers 14 residues. CDR1 MNHNS and CDR2 SASEGT come from the germline V gene. V was shortened by 6 bases and J by 8 bases, with 14 bases between the two germline ends. The CDR3 loop reads CASSAGEGYSPLHF. The CDR3 nucleotides are TGTGCCAGCAGCGCGGGAGAGGGGTATTCACCCCTCCACTTT.

The chain has TRBV6-6 and TRBJ2-5; 7 nucleotides align to TRBD1. The DNA matches TRBJ2-1 better at its end, which makes the J call doubtful. The CDR3 is made up of 17 amino acids. Germline lookup yields CDR1 MNHNY and CDR2 SVGAGI (reference sequence). The CDR3 DNA is TGTGCCAGCAGTTACTCGGGGGAGAGGGGGCTCCCCCATGAGCAGTTCTTC. It encodes CASSYSGERGLPHEQFF.

The chain links TRBV4-1 to TRBJ2-5; D not resolved. The J call is doubtful: the DNA matches TRBJ2-7 better. CDR3 length: 16 amino acids. CDR1 and CDR2 (germline): MGHRA, YSYEKL. CDR3 loop: CASSQDIPGPSYEQYF. DNA of the CDR3: TGCGCCAGCAGCCAAGATATACCGGGCCCTTCCTACGAGCAGTACTTC.

This chain connects TRBV6-1 to TRBJ1-6; D is unclear. Germline-derived CDR1 and CDR2 are MNHNS and SASEGT. The CDR3 is made up of 13 amino acids. The V end was cut by 7 bases, the J end by 10 bases, with 14 bases between. The CDR3 reads CASKLILKSPLHF. The CDR3 DNA is TGTGCCAGCAAGTTGATCCTAAAATCACCCCTCCACTTT.

The V gene is TRBV12-3 or TRBV12-4, the J gene TRBJ2-3; a possible D gene is TRBD1 (6 bases). The tail of the sequence fits TRBJ2-1 better, so the J call may be wrong. This CDR3 is built from 12 residues. Written as DNA, the CDR3 is TGTGCCAGCAGTGACAGGTCCTACGAGCAGTTCTTC. This gives the protein CASSDRSYEQFF.

This clonotype has just a few counts. The CDR3 loop reads CASSYSAGALQETQYF. CDR3 DNA sequence: TGTGCCAGCAGTTACTCGGCCGGGGCTCTCCAAGAGACCCAGTACTTC. The chain recombines TRBV6-2 or TRBV6-3 with TRBJ2-5; either TRBD1 or TRBD2 may supply D (5 bases each). Trimming removed 0 bases at V and 1 base at J, with 12 bases between. The length of the CDR3 is 16 residues. Germline V gene sequence: CDR1 MNHEY, CDR2 SVGEGT.